The next 26 T cell receptor beta chains were all read from a single sample in a study of shared clonotypes between healthy human individuals. Repertoires were generated with immunoSEQ multiplex PCR, while TCRdb's copy carries only in-frame clones and drops some. The table has 180,000 or so clones, 90% to 95% seen once. The specimen was naive CD4+ T cells sorted from blood. As for subset: CD45RA+ positively selected. The receptors here all came from a woman in her 30s in good health.

The chain recombines TRBV27 with TRBJ2-3, with D perhaps TRBD1 (5 bases). Germline CDR1 is MNHEY and CDR2 is SMNVEV (reference sequence). The CDR3 sequence is 14 residues long. The germline V and J ends were trimmed by 3 bases and 0 bases, with 7 bases remaining between them. CDR3 nucleotides: TGTGCCAGCAGTTTCCGACAGAGCACAGATACGCAGTATTTT. Amino acids: CASSFRQSTDTQYF.

V is TRBV19 and J is TRBJ1-4; D gene ambiguous. Germline values: CDR1 LNHDA, CDR2 SQIVND (reference sequence). V was pared by 5 bases and J by 0 bases, with 10 bases between. The CDR3 totals 15 residues. CDR3 protein: CASSSRRATNEKLFF. CDR3 DNA sequence: TGTGCCAGTAGTTCCCGGAGAGCAACTAATGAAAAACTGTTTTTT.

V and J are TRBV19 and TRBJ1-2; no firm D call. CDR3 length: 15 amino acids. V was trimmed by 3 bases and J by 1 base, leaving 12 bases between them. Germline loops: CDR1 LNHDA, CDR2 SQIVND (reference sequence). The CDR3 protein is CASSMVGFLNYGYTF. The CDR3 coding sequence is TGTGCCAGTAGTATGGTGGGATTCCTTAACTATGGCTACACCTTC.

The gene calls are TRBV27 and TRBJ1-5; no reliable D call. Germline CDR1 is MNHEY and CDR2 is SMNVEV (reference sequence). The CDR3 totals 15 residues. V was shortened by 1 base and J by 2 bases, with 9 bases between the two germline ends. CDR3 bases: TGTGCCAGCAGTTTATTTAATTTTGGCAATCAGCCCCAGCATTTT. As protein: CASSLFNFGNQPQHF.

J is TRBJ2-7 and V is TRBV7-9, with 8 bases aligning to TRBD2. The CDR3 is 15 amino acids. Per the germline V gene, CDR1 is SEHNR and CDR2 is FQNEAQ (reference sequence). The trim removed 6 bases at V and 2 bases at J, leaving 9 bases unmatched. Here the CDR3 reads CASSLEPGGAYEQYF. In nucleotides, the CDR3 is TGTGCCAGCAGTCTGGAGCCGGGAGGGGCCTACGAGCAGTACTTC.

The rearrangement uses TRBV29-1 and TRBJ2-1, with 13 bases matching TRBD2. After removal of 6 bases from V and 1 base from J, the junction contained 3 bases not matched to a gene. CDR1 and CDR2 from the germline V gene are SQVTM and ANQGSEA. The CDR3 has 15 residues. The CDR3 DNA reads TGCAGCGTATGGACTAGCGGGAGATCCTACAATGAGCAGTTCTTC. It is translated as CSVWTSGRSYNEQFF.

The chain carries TRBV30 and TRBJ2-5; D ambiguous. The better agreement between TRBJ2-7 and the DNA end casts doubt on the J call. Germline lookup yields CDR1 GTSNPN and CDR2 SVGIG (reference sequence). CDR3 length: 10 amino acids. The DNA of the CDR3 is TGTGCCTGGGACGGCTACGAGCAGTACTTC. It specifies CAWDGYEQYF.

The genes are TRBV7-5 and TRBJ1-5; the table's D call of TRBD1 was not tested on the DNA. TRBV7-5 is an annotated pseudogene. The CDR3 is 14 residues long. The CDR3 bases are TGTGTCAGAAGCCAGACAGGGCGCAATCAGCCCCAGCATTTT. Translating gives CVRSQTGRNQPQHF.

The CDR3 sequence is CASSLSAGDTQYF. CDR3 nucleotides: TGTGCCAGCAGCTTGAGTGCCGGGGATACGCAGTATTTT. V is TRBV5-6 and J is TRBJ2-3; no clear D. This CDR3 is 13 amino acids long. Per the germline V gene, CDR1 is SGHDT and CDR2 is YYEEEE. Trimming stripped 1 base from V and 6 bases from J, with 9 bases between.

The chain is built from TRBV5-4 and TRBJ2-1, with 14 bases that match TRBD2. Germline V lookup: CDR1 SGHNT, CDR2 YYREEE (reference sequence). CDR3 length equals 16 residues. V lost 5 bases to trimming and J lost 8 bases; unmatched junction nucleotides: 9. CDR3 coding DNA: TGTGCCAGCAGACCATTAGGGACTAGCGGGAGCTATGAGCAGTTCTTC. Protein sequence: CASRPLGTSGSYEQFF.

The chain links TRBV18 to TRBJ2-3, with 7 bases identical to TRBD2. Germline CDR1 and CDR2: KGHSH and LQKENI. The CDR3 has 15 residues. After removal of 5 bases from V and 2 bases from J, the junction contained 7 bases not matched to a gene. The CDR3 here is CASSVNGGNTDTQYF. For the CDR3, the DNA is TGTGCCAGCTCAGTCAACGGGGGGAACACAGATACGCAGTATTTT. Looking up the rest from reference TRBV18 and TRBJ2-3 gives the full variable domain: NAGVMQNPRHLVRRRGQEARLRCSPMKGHSHVYWYRQLPEEGLKFMVYLQKENIIDESGMPKERFSAEFPKEGPSILRIQQVVRGDSAAYFCASSVNGGNTDTQYFGPGTRLTVL.

This rearrangement joins TRBV6-5 to TRBJ1-3; D call uncertain. Germline V gene lookup returns CDR1 MNHEY and CDR2 SVGAGI. V was trimmed by 6 bases and J by 3 bases, leaving 12 bases between them. CDR3 length: 14 amino acids. As DNA, the CDR3 is TGTGCCAGCAGGGCTTCGGGAAATGGAAACACCATATATTTT. As protein: CASRASGNGNTIYF.

The V call is TRBV28, the J call TRBJ2-6; the match to TRBD1 covers 9 bases. With 7 bases clipped from V and 4 bases from J, the junction kept 20 bases outside the gene matches. CDR3 length: 20 residues. In germline, CDR1 is MDHEN, CDR2 SYDVKM. CDR3 residues: CASTYRLGGQGPRGANVLTF. CDR3 coding DNA: TGTGCCAGCACCTATCGTCTTGGGGGACAGGGTCCCCGGGGGGCCAACGTCCTGACTTTC.

This chain connects TRBV27 to TRBJ1-2; D gene uncertain. In germline, CDR1 is MNHEY, CDR2 SMNVEV (reference sequence). CDR3 length equals 12 residues. Trimming shortened V by 11 bases and J by 7 bases, and 17 bases separated the two germline ends. CDR3 sequence reads: CACYQFLRGYTF. The CDR3 nucleotides read TGTGCCTGCTATCAATTCTTGCGTGGCTACACCTTC.

The chain uses TRBV5-1 and TRBJ1-1; D is ambiguous. Germline loops: CDR1 SGHRS, CDR2 YFSETQ. CDR3 length: 12 residues. The V end was cut by 0 bases, the J end by 5 bases, with 5 bases between. CDR3 sequence: CASSLEGTEAFF. In DNA form, the CDR3 reads TGCGCCAGCAGCTTGGAAGGAACTGAAGCTTTCTTT.

The V and J genes are TRBV19 and TRBJ1-5; D not certain. Germline CDR1 LNHDA, CDR2 SQIVND (reference sequence). The CDR3 totals 13 residues. Trimming stripped 9 bases from V and 4 bases from J, with 13 bases between. CDR3 sequence: CARPLKENQPQHF. The CDR3 nucleotides are TGTGCCAGACCCTTGAAAGAGAATCAGCCCCAGCATTTT.

This chain connects TRBV27 to TRBJ2-3; a weak D match, TRBD1 (5 bases). CDR1 is MNHEY, CDR2 SMNVEV, per germline (reference sequence). This CDR3 contains 14 residues. V gave up 3 bases and J gave up 2 bases, with 9 bases separating them. The chain's CDR3 is CASSFLQATDTQYF. CDR3 DNA: TGTGCCAGCAGTTTTTTACAGGCCACAGATACGCAGTATTTT.

The chain couples TRBV6-6 to TRBJ1-1; tentatively, D is TRBD1 (6 bases). The length of the CDR3 is 12 residues. CDR1 is MNHNY and CDR2 is SVGAGI in the germline V gene (reference sequence). The V end was cut by 2 bases, the J end by 7 bases, with 8 bases between. CDR3 in DNA: TGTGCCAGCAGTTACCGGACAGATGAAGCTTTCTTT. Its protein is CASSYRTDEAFF.

Concerning this clone: Other DNA sequences from this sample encode an identical CDR3 as well. The chain carries TRBV30 and TRBJ2-3; D remains unclear. The CDR3 has 11 amino acids. Germline values: CDR1 GTSNPN, CDR2 SVGIG (reference sequence). The germline V and J ends were trimmed by 2 bases and 4 bases, with 4 bases remaining between them. The CDR3 sequence: CAWSRADTQYF. In nucleotides, the CDR3 is TGTGCCTGGAGTAGGGCAGATACGCAGTATTTT. Complete variable domain (other parts from reference TRBV30 and TRBJ2-3): SQTIHQWPATLVQPVGSPLSLECTVEGTSNPNLYWYRQAAGRGLQLLFYSVGIGQISSEVPQNLSASRPQDRQFILSSKKLLLSDSGFYLCAWSRADTQYFGPGTRLTVL.

The count of this clone is one. J is TRBJ2-5 and V is TRBV5-1, with 8 bases aligning to TRBD2. The end of the DNA is better explained by TRBJ2-7, so the J call may be wrong. The germline V gene encodes CDR1 SGHRS and CDR2 YFSETQ. The CDR3 runs to 13 residues. The CDR3 is CASSTGTSYEQYF. The CDR3 region has the DNA TGCGCCAGCAGCACCGGGACTAGCTACGAGCAGTACTTC.

V usage is TRBV6-5 and J usage is TRBJ2-7; D is tentatively TRBD1 or TRBD2 (6 bases each). CDR1 is MNHEY and CDR2 is SVGAGI in the germline V gene. The CDR3 covers 15 residues. V dropped 6 bases and J dropped 0 bases, with 15 bases sitting between them. CDR3 DNA: TGTGCCAGCAGCCCCGGGGGCTGGAGCTCCTACGAGCAGTACTTC. Its translation is CASSPGGWSSYEQYF.

The chain links TRBV5-4 to TRBJ2-7; TRBD2 aligns across 16 bases. CDR3 length: 17 amino acids. V gave up 3 bases and J gave up 4 bases; unmatched junction bases: 7. CDR1 and CDR2 from the germline V gene are SGHNT and YYREEE (reference sequence). The CDR3 region has the DNA TGTGCCAGCAGCTCCGGGACTAGCGGGAGGGCCAGGTACGAGCAGTACTTC. Residues: CASSSGTSGRARYEQYF.

The chain links TRBV5-1 to TRBJ2-2; D gene unclear. The CDR3 runs 15 residues. The germline gives CDR1 SGHRS, CDR2 YFSETQ. The germline V and J ends were trimmed by 4 bases and 5 bases, with 15 bases remaining between them. CDR3 in amino acids: CASSGSSPRTGELFF. CDR3 DNA: TGCGCCAGCAGCGGAAGCAGCCCCCGGACCGGGGAGCTGTTTTTT.

This clone came up a few times. The chain has TRBV4-2 and TRBJ2-7; D gene uncertain. This CDR3 comprises 14 residues. Germline V gene sequence: CDR1 LGHNA, CDR2 YNFKEQ. V was cut by 0 bases and J by 0 bases, with 6 bases left in between. CDR3: CASSQERVSYEQYF. The CDR3 bases are TGTGCCAGCAGCCAAGAAAGGGTCTCCTACGAGCAGTACTTC.

The CDR3 here is CASSTQGEQYF. The CDR3 DNA sequence: TGCGCCAGCAGCACGCAGGGTGAGCAGTACTTC. The chain carries TRBV5-1 and TRBJ2-7; possible D gene TRBD1, 5 bases. The CDR3 loop spans 11 amino acids. Germline CDR1 is SGHRS and CDR2 is YFSETQ. The germline V and J ends were trimmed by 4 bases and 7 bases, with 9 bases remaining between them.

This chain joins TRBV7-6 and TRBJ2-1, with 9 nucleotides matching TRBD2. The CDR3 sequence is 16 residues long. Trimming cost V 4 bases and J 0 bases; bases outside gene matches: 4. CDR1 is SGHVS and CDR2 is FNYEAQ in the germline V gene. CDR3 protein: CASSSLAGSSYNEQFF. In nucleotides, the CDR3 is TGTGCCAGCAGCTCACTAGCGGGTAGCTCCTACAATGAGCAGTTCTTC.